The clone carrying this T cell receptor beta chain was seen at least ten times. Its specificity is not known. This sample was taken from a study of regulatory T cells in long-lasting Graves disease. Regarding time point: persistent/refractory GD, antithyroid drugs over 5 years with positive TRAb. From RNA extracted from PBMCs, the TCR library was made. Diagnosing Graves' disease relied on the American Thyroid Association guidelines. With iRepertoire HTBI primers and Arm-PCR of CDR3 regions, TCR beta libraries were built. MiXCR was run by TCRdb on the multiplex PCR reads, yielding one entry per CDR3 protein. The sample has 500,000 to 800,000 distinct CDR3 sequences; approximately 29% are singletons. Notes on the study in general: Those with persistent disease had in common more public clonotypes (approximately 2,500) than new patients (approximately 1,000). The work looked only at peripheral blood and did not look at thyroid tissue. Having few samples may have compromised the accuracy.

CDR1 and CDR2 from the germline V gene are MDHEN and SYDVKM. J lost 8 bases, V lost 1 base, and 6 bases had no gene match. The CDR3 spans 16 residues. This receptor was taken from a female donor with Graves disease. V is TRBV28 and J is TRBJ1-6, with 9 bases fitting TRBD1. The specimen comprised peripheral blood mononuclear cells (PBMCs), sampled when the disease was refractory, from a patient treated with antithyroid drugs. As DNA, the CDR3 is TGTGCCAGCAGTTTATCCCGACAGGGGGGGCATTCACCCCTCCACTTT. It specifies CASSLSRQGGHSPLHF.